This T cell receptor beta chain is drawn from a study of spatial heterogeneity in lung cancer. Study-wide context: Alpha-chain sequences were consistently detected in smaller numbers than beta-chain sequences. Each distinct TCR and UMI combination averaged more than ten appearances in raw reads.

Time point defined: sample taken at primary tumor resection. Unsorted whole RNA from tumor, nontumor lung or frozen PBMC underwent sequencing. This clonotype is deemed medium-sized. J lost 5 bases, V lost 6 bases, and 9 bases had no gene match. CDR1 and CDR2 from the germline V gene are DFQATT and SNEGSKA (reference sequence). CDR3 length equals 14 residues. The presence of a unique molecular identifier marked each TCR cDNA molecule. TCRdb re-derived calls from the 5' RACE reads in MiXCR, one entry per CDR3 protein. The sample shows thousands of distinct CDR3 sequences, 4.5% to 5.5% of them seen only once.

The receptor was isolated from a female donor with early-stage non-small cell lung cancer. The genes are TRBV20-1 and TRBJ2-7; 11 bases fit TRBD2. This specimen consisted of normal lung tissue next to the tumor, obtained at surgery. The CDR3 sequence is CSATIAGGPNEQYF. CDR3 coding DNA: TGCAGTGCCACCATAGCGGGAGGGCCCAACGAGCAGTACTTC.